This T cell receptor (beta chain) was documented in a study of shared clonotypes between healthy human individuals. With respect to this clone: The antigen is undetermined. This specimen includes other DNA sequences encoding the same CDR3.

Whole-study results and caveats: Memory subsets generally showed smaller estimated richness than naive subsets did.

For every subset, genomic DNA was evenly distributed across several immunoSEQ plates. Profiling relied on immunoSEQ multiplex PCR, and the TCRdb table lists in-frame clones only, not all of them. The repertoire holds approximately 1.4 million clones, with 95% to 99% as singletons. Trimming removed 6 bases at V and 0 bases at J, with 8 bases between. Looked up from germline, CDR1 is MNHNS and CDR2 is SASEGT. The CDR3 consists of 13 residues. V is TRBV6-1 and J is TRBJ1-1; a weak D match, TRBD1 (6 bases). The origin of this receptor is a man between 25 and 39 years old in good health. Material: naive CD4+ T cells sorted from blood. Noted subset: CD45RA+ positively selected. The CDR3 here is CASRGQLNTEAFF. CDR3 sequence (DNA): TGTGCCAGCAGAGGACAGTTGAACACTGAAGCTTTCTTT.